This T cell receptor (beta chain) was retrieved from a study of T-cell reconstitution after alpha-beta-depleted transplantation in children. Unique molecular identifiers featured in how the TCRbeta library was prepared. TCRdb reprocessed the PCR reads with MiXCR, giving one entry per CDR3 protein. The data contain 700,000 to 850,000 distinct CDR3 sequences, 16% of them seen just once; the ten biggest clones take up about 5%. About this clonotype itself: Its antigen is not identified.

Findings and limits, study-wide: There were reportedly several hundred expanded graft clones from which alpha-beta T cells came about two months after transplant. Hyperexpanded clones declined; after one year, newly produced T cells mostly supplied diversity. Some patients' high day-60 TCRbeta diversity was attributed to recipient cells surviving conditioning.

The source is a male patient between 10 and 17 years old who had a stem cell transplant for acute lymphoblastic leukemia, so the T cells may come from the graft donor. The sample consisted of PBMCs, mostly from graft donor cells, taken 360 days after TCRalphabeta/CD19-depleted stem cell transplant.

DNA for the CDR3: TGCAGCGTTGTGGGACCCTACTCCTACGAGCAGTACTTC. Its protein product is CSVVGPYSYEQYF. The chain combines TRBV29-1 with TRBJ2-7; D may correspond to TRBD1 or TRBD2 (5 bases each). The CDR3 spans 13 residues. V dropped 4 bases and J dropped 0 bases, with 10 bases sitting between them. CDR1 and CDR2 (germline): SQVTM, ANQGSEA.